This T cell receptor beta chain was identified during a study of regulatory T cells in long-lasting Graves disease. In its sample, this clonotype was seen a few times. What it binds is unknown. The conserved final phenylalanine or tryptophan is absent from the CDR3, which likely points to a read error. The limits of the CDR3 on the DNA are not certain, so only TCRdb's listed CDR3 is given. Arm-PCR of CDR3 regions and iRepertoire HTBI primers were the basis on which TCR beta libraries were built. From the multiplex PCR reads, TCRdb called clonotypes with MiXCR, one entry per CDR3 protein. The table has under 450,000 distinct CDR3 sequences, roughly 24% seen once. Whole-study findings and limits: TCR diversity was lower in persistent than newly diagnosed Graves' disease. The small sample size may have reduced accuracy. Persistent cases favored TRBV28, TRBJ1-2 and TRBJ2-5.

The time point was: persistent/refractory GD, antithyroid drugs over 5 years with positive TRAb. RNA extracted from PBMCs served as the sequencing template. The CDR3 length is 9 residues, termini included. Germline V gives CDR1 SNHLY, CDR2 FYNNEI. This chain connects TRBV2 to TRBJ2-7; the table's D call TRBD2 went unverified against the DNA. The material was peripheral blood mononuclear cells (PBMCs), obtained when the disease was refractory, from a patient treated with antithyroid drugs. The receptor's source is a woman aged 40 to 50 with Graves disease. The CDR3 protein is CASSELVAG.